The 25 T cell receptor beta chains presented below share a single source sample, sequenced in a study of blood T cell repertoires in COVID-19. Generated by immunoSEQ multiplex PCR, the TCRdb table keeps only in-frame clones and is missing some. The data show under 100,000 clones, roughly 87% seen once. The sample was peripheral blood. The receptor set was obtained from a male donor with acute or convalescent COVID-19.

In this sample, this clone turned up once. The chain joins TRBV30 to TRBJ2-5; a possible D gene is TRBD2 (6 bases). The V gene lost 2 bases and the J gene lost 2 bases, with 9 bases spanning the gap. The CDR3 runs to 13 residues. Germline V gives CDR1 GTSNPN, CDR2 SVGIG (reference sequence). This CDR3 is CAWSNGGQETQYF. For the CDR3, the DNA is TGTGCCTGGAGTAACGGGGGTCAAGAGACCCAGTACTTC.

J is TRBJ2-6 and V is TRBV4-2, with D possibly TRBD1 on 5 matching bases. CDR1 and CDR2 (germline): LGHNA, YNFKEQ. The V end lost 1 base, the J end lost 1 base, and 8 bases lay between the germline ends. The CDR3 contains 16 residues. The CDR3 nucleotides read TGTGCCAGCAGCCAAGTAGGGGCTTCTGGGGCCAACGTCCTGACTTTC. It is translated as CASSQVGASGANVLTF.

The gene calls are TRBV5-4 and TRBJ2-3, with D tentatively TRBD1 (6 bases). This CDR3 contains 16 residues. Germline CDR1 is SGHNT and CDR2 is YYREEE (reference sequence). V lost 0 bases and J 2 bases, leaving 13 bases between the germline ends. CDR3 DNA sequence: TGTGCCAGCAGCTTGGGCAGGGGCCAAACCACAGATACGCAGTATTTT. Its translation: CASSLGRGQTTDTQYF. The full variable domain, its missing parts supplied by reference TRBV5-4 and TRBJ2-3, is ETGVTQSPTHLIKTRGQQVTLRCSSQSGHNTVSWYQQALGQGPQFIFQYYREEENGRGNFPPRFSGLQFPNYSSELNVNALELDDSALYLCASSLGRGQTTDTQYFGPGTRLTVL.

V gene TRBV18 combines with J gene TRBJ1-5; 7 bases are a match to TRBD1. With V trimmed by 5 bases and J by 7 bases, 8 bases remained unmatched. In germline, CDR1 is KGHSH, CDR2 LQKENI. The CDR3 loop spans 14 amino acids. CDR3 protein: CASSATGAQQPQHF. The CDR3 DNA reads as TGTGCCAGCTCAGCCACAGGGGCCCAGCAGCCCCAGCATTTT.

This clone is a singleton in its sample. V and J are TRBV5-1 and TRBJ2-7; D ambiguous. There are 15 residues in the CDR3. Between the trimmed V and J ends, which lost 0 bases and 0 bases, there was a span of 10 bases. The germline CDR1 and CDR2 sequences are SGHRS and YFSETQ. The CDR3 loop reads CASSLGLTSSYEQYF. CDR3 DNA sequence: TGCGCCAGCAGCTTGGGACTCACGAGCTCCTACGAGCAGTACTTC.

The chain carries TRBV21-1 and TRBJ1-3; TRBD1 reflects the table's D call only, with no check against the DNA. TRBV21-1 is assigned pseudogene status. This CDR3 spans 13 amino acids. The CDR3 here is CASSVISGNTIYF. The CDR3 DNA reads TGTGCCAGCAGTGTCATCTCTGGAAACACCATATATTTT.

The CDR3: CASSLGRADTQYF. The CDR3 DNA follows: TGTGCCAGCAGCTTAGGCAGGGCAGATACGCAGTATTTT. This rearrangement joins TRBV7-6 to TRBJ2-3; tentatively, D is TRBD1 (5 bases). This CDR3 has 13 residues. Trimming removed 1 base from V and 4 bases from J, with 6 bases in between. Germline V gene lookup returns CDR1 SGHVS and CDR2 FNYEAQ.

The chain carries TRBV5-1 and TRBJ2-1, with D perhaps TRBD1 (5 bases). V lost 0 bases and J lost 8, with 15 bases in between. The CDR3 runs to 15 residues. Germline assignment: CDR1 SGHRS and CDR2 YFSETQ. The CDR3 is CASSLARQGLDEQFF. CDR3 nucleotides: TGCGCCAGCAGCTTGGCGCGCCAGGGTCTCGATGAGCAGTTCTTC.

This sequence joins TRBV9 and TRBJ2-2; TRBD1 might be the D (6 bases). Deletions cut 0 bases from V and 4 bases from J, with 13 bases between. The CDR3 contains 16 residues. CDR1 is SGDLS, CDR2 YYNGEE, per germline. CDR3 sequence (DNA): TGTGCCAGCAGCGTAGAAGGGGGACGGCCCACCGGGGAGCTGTTTTTT. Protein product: CASSVEGGRPTGELFF. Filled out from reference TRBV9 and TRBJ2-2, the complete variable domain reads DSGVTQTPKHLITATGQRVTLRCSPRSGDLSVYWYQQSLDQGLQFLIQYYNGEERAKGNILERFSAQQFPDLHSELNLSSLELGDSALYFCASSVEGGRPTGELFFGEGSRLTVL.

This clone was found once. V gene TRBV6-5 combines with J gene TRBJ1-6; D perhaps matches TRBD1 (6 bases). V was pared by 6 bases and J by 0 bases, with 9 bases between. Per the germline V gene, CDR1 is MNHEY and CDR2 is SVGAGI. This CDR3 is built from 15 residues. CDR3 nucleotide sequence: TGTGCCAGCAGAACAGGGAGCTCCTATAATTCACCCCTCCACTTT. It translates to CASRTGSSYNSPLHF.

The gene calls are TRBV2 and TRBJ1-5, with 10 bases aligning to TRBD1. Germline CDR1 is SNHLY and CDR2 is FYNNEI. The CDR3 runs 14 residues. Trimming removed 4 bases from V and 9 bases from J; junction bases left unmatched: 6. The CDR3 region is CASSGQGAVGPQHF. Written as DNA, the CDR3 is TGTGCCAGCAGTGGACAGGGGGCCGTCGGGCCCCAGCATTTT.

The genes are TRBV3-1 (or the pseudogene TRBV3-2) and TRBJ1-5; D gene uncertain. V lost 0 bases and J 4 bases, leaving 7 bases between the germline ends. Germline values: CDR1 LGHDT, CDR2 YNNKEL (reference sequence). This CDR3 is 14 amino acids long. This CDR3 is CASSQESGNQPQHF. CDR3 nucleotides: TGTGCCAGCAGCCAAGAGTCAGGTAATCAGCCCCAGCATTTT.

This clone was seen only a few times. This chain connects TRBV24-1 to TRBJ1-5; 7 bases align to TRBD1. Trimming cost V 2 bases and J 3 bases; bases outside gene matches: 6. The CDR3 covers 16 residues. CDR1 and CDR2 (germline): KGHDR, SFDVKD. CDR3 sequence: CATSDSRRGNNQPQHF. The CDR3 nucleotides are TGTGCCACCAGTGATTCTCGCAGGGGGAACAATCAGCCCCAGCATTTT.

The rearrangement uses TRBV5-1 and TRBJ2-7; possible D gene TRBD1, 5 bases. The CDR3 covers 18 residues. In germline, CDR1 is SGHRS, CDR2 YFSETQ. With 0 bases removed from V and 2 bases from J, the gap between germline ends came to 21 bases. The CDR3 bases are TGCGCCAGCAGCTTGGATCACTCTCAGGGCCCTTTAACCTACGAGCAGTACTTC. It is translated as CASSLDHSQGPLTYEQYF.

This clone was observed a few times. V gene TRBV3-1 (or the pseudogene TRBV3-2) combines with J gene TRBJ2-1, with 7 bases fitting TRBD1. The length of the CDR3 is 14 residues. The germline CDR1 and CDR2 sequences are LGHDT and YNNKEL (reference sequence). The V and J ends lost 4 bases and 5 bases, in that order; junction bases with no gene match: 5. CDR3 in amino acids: CASSPGQKHNEQFF. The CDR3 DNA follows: TGTGCCAGCAGCCCGGGACAGAAACACAATGAGCAGTTCTTC.

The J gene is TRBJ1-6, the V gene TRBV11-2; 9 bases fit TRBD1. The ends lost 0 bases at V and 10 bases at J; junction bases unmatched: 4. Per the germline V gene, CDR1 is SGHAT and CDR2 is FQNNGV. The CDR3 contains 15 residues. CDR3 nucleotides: TGTGCCAGCAGCTTAGATGGGACAGGGCCCTCACCCCTCCACTTT. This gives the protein CASSLDGTGPSPLHF.

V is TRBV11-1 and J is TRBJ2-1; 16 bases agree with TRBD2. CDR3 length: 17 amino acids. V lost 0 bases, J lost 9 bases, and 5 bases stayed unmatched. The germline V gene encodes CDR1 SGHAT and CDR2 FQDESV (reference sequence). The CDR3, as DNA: TGTGCCAGCAGCTTAGCCGGGACTAGCGGGGGGGCCCTTGAGCAGTTCTTC. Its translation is CASSLAGTSGGALEQFF.

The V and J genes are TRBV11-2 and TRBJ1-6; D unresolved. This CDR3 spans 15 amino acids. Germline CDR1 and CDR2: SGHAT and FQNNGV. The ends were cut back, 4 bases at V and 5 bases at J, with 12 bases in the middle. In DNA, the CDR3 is TGTGCCAGCAGCTCAAGACACAACGATAATTCACCCCTCCACTTT. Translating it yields CASSSRHNDNSPLHF. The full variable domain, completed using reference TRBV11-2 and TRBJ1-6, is EAGVAQSPRYKIIEKRQSVAFWCNPISGHATLYWYQQILGQGPKLLIQFQNNGVVDDSQLPKDRFSAERLKGVDSTLKIQPAKLEDSAVYLCASSSRHNDNSPLHFGNGTRLTVT.

The DNA for the CDR3 is TGTGCCAGTACTCACAGCTCCTATAATTCACCCCTCCACTTT. Translation: CASTHSSYNSPLHF. This chain joins TRBV19 and TRBJ1-6; D is unclear. In germline, CDR1 is LNHDA, CDR2 SQIVND (reference sequence). CDR3 length: 14 amino acids. Trimming took off 7 bases at V and 0 bases at J, with 7 bases between the two ends.

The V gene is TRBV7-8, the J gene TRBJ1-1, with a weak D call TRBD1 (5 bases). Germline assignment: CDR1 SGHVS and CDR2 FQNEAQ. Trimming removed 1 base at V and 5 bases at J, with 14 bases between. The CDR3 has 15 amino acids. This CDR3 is CASSLGGGSWTEAFF. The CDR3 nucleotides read TGTGCCAGCAGCTTAGGGGGGGGGAGTTGGACTGAAGCTTTCTTT.

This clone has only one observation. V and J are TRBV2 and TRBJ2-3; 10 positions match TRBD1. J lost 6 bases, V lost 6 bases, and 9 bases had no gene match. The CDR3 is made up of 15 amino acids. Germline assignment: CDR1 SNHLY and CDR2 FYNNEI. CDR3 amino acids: CASSQGTGAGDTQYF. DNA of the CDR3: TGTGCCAGCAGCCAGGGGACAGGGGCTGGGGATACGCAGTATTTT. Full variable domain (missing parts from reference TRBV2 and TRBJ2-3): EPEVTQTPSHQVTQMGQEVILRCVPISNHLYFYWYRQILGQKVEFLVSFYNNEISEKSEIFDDQFSVERPDGSNFTLKIRSTKLEDSAMYFCASSQGTGAGDTQYFGPGTRLTVL.

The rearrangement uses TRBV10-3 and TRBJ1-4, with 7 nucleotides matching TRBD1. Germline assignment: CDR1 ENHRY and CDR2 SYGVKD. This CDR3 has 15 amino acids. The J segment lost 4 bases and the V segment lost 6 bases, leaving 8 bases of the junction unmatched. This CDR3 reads CAIRIGDSNNEKLFF. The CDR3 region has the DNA TGTGCCATCAGAATCGGGGACAGCAATAATGAAAAACTGTTTTTT.

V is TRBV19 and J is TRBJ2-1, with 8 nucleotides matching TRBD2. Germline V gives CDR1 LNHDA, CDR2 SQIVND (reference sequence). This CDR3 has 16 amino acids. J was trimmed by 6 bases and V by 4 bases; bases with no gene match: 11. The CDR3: CASSTRGGALTNEQFF. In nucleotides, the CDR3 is TGTGCCAGTAGTACCCGGGGGGGGGCCTTGACCAATGAGCAGTTCTTC.

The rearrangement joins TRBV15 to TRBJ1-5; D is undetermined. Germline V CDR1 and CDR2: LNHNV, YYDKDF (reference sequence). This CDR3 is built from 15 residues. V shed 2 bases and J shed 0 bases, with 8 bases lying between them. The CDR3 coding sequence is TGTGCCACCAGCAGACAGTTTTATAGCAATCAGCCCCAGCATTTT. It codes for CATSRQFYSNQPQHF.

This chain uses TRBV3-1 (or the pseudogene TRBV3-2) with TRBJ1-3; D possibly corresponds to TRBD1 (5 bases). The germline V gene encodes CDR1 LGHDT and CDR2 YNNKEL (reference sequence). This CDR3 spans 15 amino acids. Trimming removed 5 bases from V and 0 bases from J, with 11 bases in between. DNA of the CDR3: TGTGCCAGCAGCTCAACAGGTTACTCTGGAAACACCATATATTTT. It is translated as CASSSTGYSGNTIYF.